This entry features one T cell receptor beta chain sequence. Its cognate antigen has yet to be identified. Base-call qualities are not available, and no considerably larger clone is one nucleotide away. Reads for this sample came from an Illumina HiSeq 1500. TCRdb reprocessing: public reads trimmed at Q25 with fastp, clones called with MiXCR, in-frame beta chains kept. Rows are unified per CDR3 protein, each entry keeping the most common DNA and genes. In this sample the table shows about 130,000 distinct CDR3 sequences, approximately 8.8% of which occur a single time. The ten most abundant clones make up roughly a tenth of the sample. The source of the sample is a study of T cell repertoires in cytomegalovirus infection (dated by TCRdb to the late 2010s). Regarding the complete study: Donor HLA type was relevant to the analysis, because carriage of CMV infection together with the matching HLA type was indicated by public TCR beta signatures. General findings and caveats noted by the study authors: In both this cohort and an independent cohort of 352 donors, the cumulative frequency of public TCR beta family members distinguished carriers of CMV infection plus the relevant HLA type. The ex vivo response was dominated by HLA-C-restricted CMV-specific TCR beta clonotypes, and the single most frequent clonotype in two of eight donors was supplied by these HLA-C-restricted clonotypes.

Spanning cysteine to phenylalanine, the CDR3 consists of 18 amino acids. Only the CDR3 part of the read is kept: 54 bases, read in frame from the first base. CDR1 is given as LGHDT and CDR2 as YNNKEL, both from the germline V gene (reference sequence). For this chain, trimming is 4 bases at the V end and 1 base at the J end, and the number of junction bases without a gene match is 5. The chain joins TRBV3-1 to TRBJ2-1; 15 central nucleotides agree with TRBD2. The sample consisted of PBMCs. This sequence was found in a human donor in good health (CMV status not recorded). Some clones in this sample may be carry-over from other donors' samples. CDR3 protein: CASSPPGTSGGSYNEQFF. The nucleotide sequence reads as follows: TGTGCCAGCAGCCCTCCAGGGACTAGCGGGGGGTCCTACAATGAGCAGTTCTTC.